The rows below give T cell receptor beta chains drawn from one sample of a study of post-analysis software for immune sequencing data. MiXCR, run by TCRdb on the PCR reads, gives a single entry per CDR3 protein. This table holds about half a million distinct CDR3 sequences, approximately 34% found once. The sequenced sample was blood. All receptors come from a girl aged 2-17 years with multiple sclerosis. The CDR3 runs from the conserved cysteine through the conserved F or W. A D gene is named only where the DNA matches it firmly. Where a row states a size, it is once, few, many or the class of an expanded clone; other rows omit it.

clone_size j_call v_call d_call cdr3_nt cdr3_aa
- TRBJ2-1 TRBV14 TRBD2 TGTGCCAGCAGCCCGGGACTAGCGGGGGAGTGGTTGTGGAAGGGTGAGCAGTTCTTC CASSPGLAGEWLWKGEQFF
- TRBJ2-7 TRBV25-1 - TGTGCCAGCAGTGAATTACTTTTCTACGAGCAGTACTTC CASSELLFYEQYF
- TRBJ1-2 TRBV12-3/TRBV12-4 - TGTGCCAGCAGCCCCCGGACTGGCTACACCTTC CASSPRTGYTF
few TRBJ1-6 TRBV5-1 TRBD1 TGCGCCAGCAGCTGGGGGACAGGGGGTTCACCCCTCCACTTT CASSWGTGGSPLHF
few TRBJ2-5 TRBV3-1 - TGTGCCAGCAGCCAAGATCAGAGGTTAGGGTACTTC CASSQDQRLGYF
few TRBJ2-2 TRBV27 TRBD1 TGTGCCAGCAGCCTTTTACAGGGGGCGAACACCGGGGAGCTGTTTTTT CASSLLQGANTGELFF
few TRBJ1-5 TRBV15 - TGTGCCACCAGCCGGGGACCGCCCAATCAGCCCCAGCATTTT CATSRGPPNQPQHF
- TRBJ2-3 TRBV25-1 TRBD2 TGTGCCAGCAGTGCTACGGGACTAGCGGGAGGGACTAGCACAGATACGCAGTATTTT CASSATGLAGGTSTDTQYF
- TRBJ2-5 TRBV5-1 - TGCGCCAGCAGCGGATTAGAGGGCTGGAAGACCCAGTACTTC CASSGLEGWKTQYF
- TRBJ2-7 TRBV29-1 - TGCAGCGTCCGAGGTGGGGATAGCGGCTACGAGCAGTACTTC CSVRGGDSGYEQYF
many TRBJ2-1 TRBV12-3/TRBV12-4 - TGTGCCAGCAGTTTCAGGGACAATGAGCAGTTCTTC CASSFRDNEQFF
- TRBJ2-2 TRBV7-2 TRBD2 TGTGCCAGCAGCTTAGTCCGCCTAGCGGGGGGACTTAGTAACACCGGGGAGCGGTTTTTT CASSLVRLAGGLSNTGERFF
- TRBJ2-5 TRBV6-5 TRBD2 TGTGCCAGCAGGACGAAGCGGGGGGGCTTCCAAGAGACCCAGTACTTC CASRTKRGGFQETQYF
- TRBJ1-6 TRBV4-1 TRBD1 TGCGCCAGCAGCCCATCCTCCCCAGGGACAGGGGATTCACCCCTCCACTTT CASSPSSPGTGDSPLHF
few TRBJ2-3 TRBV5-6 - TGTGCCAGCAGCCTCAAAGGGGTTGATACGCAGTATTTT CASSLKGVDTQYF
few TRBJ1-1 TRBV4-2 - TGTGCCAGCAGCCAAGAAGGTGAAGCTTTCTTT CASSQEGEAFF
few TRBJ1-2 TRBV7-9 - TGTGCCAGCAGCCCCAGAGCCCCAAAGGGTGGCTACACCTTC CASSPRAPKGGYTF
- TRBJ2-1 TRBV5-1 - TGCGCCAGCAGCTTGTATGGGGACGACAATGAGCAGTTCTTC CASSLYGDDNEQFF
- TRBJ2-1 TRBV7-3 TRBD1 TGTGCCAGCAGCCCCCAGGGACAGGGTTTTTACAATGAGCAGTTCTTC CASSPQGQGFYNEQFF
- TRBJ2-3 TRBV28 - TGTGCCAGCAGTTCACAGGGACCCCAGGCGAATACGCAGTATTTT CASSSQGPQANTQYF
- TRBJ1-6 TRBV5-1 - TGCGCCAGCAGCCCAAGGACAGCTACAAATTCACCCCTCCACTTT CASSPRTATNSPLHF
- TRBJ2-1 TRBV5-1 - TGCGCCAGCAGCTTGGAAGCGTCCAATGAGCAGTTCTTC CASSLEASNEQFF
medium-sized TRBJ2-7 TRBV28 - TGTGCCAGCAGTTTATGGGGTGACAGCCTTAACTCCTACGAGCAGTACTTC CASSLWGDSLNSYEQYF
many TRBJ2-5 TRBV20-1 - TGCAGTGCTACCGGGCAAGAGACCCAGTACTTC CSATGQETQYF
once TRBJ1-2 TRBV5-1 - TGCGCCAGCAGCTTCGGATCAGGGGCAGATGGCTACACCTTC CASSFGSGADGYTF
- TRBJ2-3 TRBV20-1 - TGCAGTGCTAGTAAAAAGACCACAGATACGCAGTATTTT CSASKKTTDTQYF
- TRBJ2-1 TRBV7-2 TRBD2 TGTGCCAGCAGCTTGAAGACTAGCGGGGGGGCCTTAGTCTATGAGCAGTTCTTC CASSLKTSGGALVYEQFF
- TRBJ2-1 TRBV11-2 TRBD1 TGTGCCAGCAGCCCCACAGGGGCAAGGGGCTACAATGAGCAGTTCTTC CASSPTGARGYNEQFF
few TRBJ2-1 TRBV5-1 TRBD1 TGCGCCAGCAGCTCCTCCGGGACAGGGCAGAATGAGCAGTTCTTC CASSSSGTGQNEQFF
- TRBJ2-3 TRBV5-1 - TGCGCCAGCAGCTTGGGGAGGACAGTCACAGATACGCAGTATTTT CASSLGRTVTDTQYF
- TRBJ1-2 TRBV6-5 - TGTGCCAGCAGTTCCCGGGCCACCTATGGCTACACCTTC CASSSRATYGYTF
- TRBJ1-2 TRBV6-5 TRBD1 TGTGCCAGCAGCAGGGGGGGGTACGATAACTATGGCTACACCTTC CASSRGGYDNYGYTF
- TRBJ1-1 TRBV7-9 - TGTGCCAGCAGCTTAGGTTCGGGGGGCTACACTGAAGCTTTCTTT CASSLGSGGYTEAFF
- TRBJ2-1 TRBV7-9 TRBD2 TGTGCCAGCAGCTCCCCACAGCGGGGTTTAAATGAGCAGTTCTTC CASSSPQRGLNEQFF
- TRBJ1-5 TRBV12-3/TRBV12-4 TRBD1 TGTGCCAGCAGTCCCAGGGGGTTGGAAAGCAATCAGCCCCAGCATTTT CASSPRGLESNQPQHF
- TRBJ2-2 TRBV10-3 - TGTGCCATCAGTGAATATTCGGACACCGGGGAGCTGTTTTTT CAISEYSDTGELFF
- TRBJ1-1 TRBV7-3 - TGTGCCAGTAGTCTAGGGGTGAGAACTGAAGCTTTCTTT CASSLGVRTEAFF
few TRBJ2-7 TRBV11-1 - TGTGCCAGCAGCTTAGAACGAAGCTTCTACGAGCAGTACTTC CASSLERSFYEQYF
- TRBJ1-2 TRBV3-1 TRBD1 TGTGCCAGCAGCCAAGCGGGACAGGACTATGGCTACACCTTC CASSQAGQDYGYTF
many TRBJ2-7 TRBV6-6 - TGTGCCAGCCTAGCCGGGACTTCTTACTACGAGCAGTACTTC CASLAGTSYYEQYF
many TRBJ2-3 TRBV4-2 - TGTGCCAGCAGCCGAATAATATCCCAGACTAGCACAGATACGCAGTATTTT CASSRIISQTSTDTQYF
once TRBJ2-7 TRBV3-1 - TGTGCCAGCAGCCAAGAGATTTTTGGGGACCCCTACGAGCAGTACTTC CASSQEIFGDPYEQYF
- TRBJ2-3 TRBV20-1 TRBD2 TGCAGTGCGACTAGTAGGTCCTTTGGGGGTCCGGGACTAGCGACCTACACAGATACGCAGTATTTT CSATSRSFGGPGLATYTDTQYF
- TRBJ1-2 TRBV5-5 - TGTGCCAGTCGAGGGGTTAACTATGGCTACACCTTC CASRGVNYGYTF
- TRBJ2-2 TRBV27 TRBD2 TGTGCCAGCAGTTGGGGGGGATGGGTGAACGCCGGGGAGCTGGTTTTT CASSWGGWVNAGELVF
- TRBJ1-6 TRBV4-1 TRBD1 TGCGCCAGCAGCCAGGGACAGGGGGTTGGTTCACCCCTCCACTTT CASSQGQGVGSPLHF
once TRBJ1-2 TRBV9 - TGTGCCAGCAGCTTAGACGGCCTCTATGGCTACACCTTC CASSLDGLYGYTF
few TRBJ2-3 TRBV9 TRBD1 TGTGCCAGCAGCGTAGGCGGACAGGGGGTAGCAGATACGCAGTATTTT CASSVGGQGVADTQYF